Below are 23 T cell receptor beta chains sequenced from a single sample in a study of cytomegalovirus exposure and HLA in healthy donors. Vbeta (60) and Jbeta (13) primers were used in the PCR. The data were produced by immunoSEQ multiplex PCR, yet TCRdb's version contains in-frame clones alone and is incomplete. The table records 130,000 or so clones, around 8.5% of them present only once. The specimen was PBMCs. The receptors were gathered from a man aged 35-49 years in good health and CMV-seronegative.

There are a few counts of this clone. The CDR3 region is CASSLVVFDGELFF. The DNA of the CDR3 is TGTGCCAGCAGCTTAGTAGTCTTTGACGGGGAGCTGTTTTTT. The rearrangement links TRBV7-6 to TRBJ2-2; D call uncertain. CDR3 length equals 14 residues. The V end lost 1 base, the J end lost 7 bases, and 10 bases lay between the germline ends. Germline CDR1 SGHVS, CDR2 FNYEAQ.

The chain couples TRBV4-1 to TRBJ2-5; 9 nucleotides align to TRBD1. The CDR3 is made up of 16 amino acids. J was trimmed by 0 bases and V by 4 bases; bases with no gene match: 6. CDR1 and CDR2 (germline): MGHRA, YSYEKL. The chain's CDR3 is CASSRGGTGYQETQYF. CDR3 DNA sequence: TGCGCCAGCAGCCGCGGCGGGACAGGGTACCAAGAGACCCAGTACTTC.

This clone has more than one count but fewer than ten. The chain is built from TRBV2 and TRBJ2-3, with 11 nucleotides matching TRBD2. J was trimmed by 2 bases and V by 7 bases; bases with no gene match: 5. Germline assignment: CDR1 SNHLY and CDR2 FYNNEI. The CDR3 length is 15 residues. CDR3 sequence reads: CASILAGGITDTQYF. In nucleotides, the CDR3 is TGTGCCAGCATCCTAGCGGGGGGAATCACAGATACGCAGTATTTT.

The gene calls are TRBV5-1 and TRBJ2-5, with 7 bases lining up with TRBD2. The CDR3 is 16 residues long. V lost 0 bases and J lost 1; bases outside the gene matches: 6. Germline loops: CDR1 SGHRS, CDR2 YFSETQ. CDR3 sequence reads: CASSLDPAGTQETQYF. DNA for the CDR3: TGCGCCAGCAGCTTGGATCCAGCGGGAACCCAAGAGACCCAGTACTTC.

This clone has just a few counts. The CDR3 is CATSRHRGGPNQPQHF. CDR3 bases: TGTGCCACCAGCAGACACAGGGGGGGGCCCAATCAGCCCCAGCATTTT. The chain recombines TRBV15 with TRBJ1-5, with 8 bases fitting TRBD1. With V trimmed by 2 bases and J by 3 bases, 6 bases remained unmatched. The CDR3 has 16 amino acids. The germline gives CDR1 LNHNV, CDR2 YYDKDF (reference sequence).

This chain joins TRBV7-2 and TRBJ1-1, with 12 bases lining up with TRBD1. V shed 1 base and J 2 bases; nucleotides not matched to a gene: 8. The V gene's germline CDR1 is SGHTA and CDR2 FQGNSA. The CDR3 runs 18 residues. The chain's CDR3 is CASSLEVGGQGANTEAFF. CDR3 nucleotides: TGTGCCAGCAGCTTAGAGGTAGGGGGACAGGGGGCAAACACTGAAGCTTTCTTT.

This clone was detected only a few times. V and J are TRBV7-9 and TRBJ2-3, with TRBD2 as a possible D gene (6 bases). Germline assignment: CDR1 SEHNR and CDR2 FQNEAQ (reference sequence). Trimming stripped 0 bases from V and 4 bases from J, with 11 bases between. The CDR3 runs to 15 residues. The CDR3 loop is CASSLAISGADTQYF. CDR3 DNA sequence: TGTGCCAGCAGCTTAGCAATTAGCGGCGCAGATACGCAGTATTTT.

About this clone: The junction does not match germline at one end; this may be a read error. The V and J genes are TRBV5-1 and TRBJ1-4, with D unclear. This CDR3 has 14 residues. Germline V gene data show CDR1 as SGHRS and CDR2 as YFSETQ. Here the CDR3 DNA reads TGCGCCAGCAACTTGGAAGGAAGAGGCGAAAAACTGTTTTTT. As protein: CASNLEGRGEKLFF.

The chain uses TRBV5-1 and TRBJ2-5, with 10 bases fitting TRBD2. V shed 4 bases, J shed 2 bases, and the junction held 5 bases outside the gene matches. Germline values: CDR1 SGHRS, CDR2 YFSETQ. This CDR3 region has 15 residues. The CDR3 loop reads CASSPGLADQETQYF. The DNA of the CDR3 is TGCGCCAGCAGCCCTGGACTAGCGGATCAAGAGACCCAGTACTTC.

The chain couples TRBV19 to TRBJ1-2; D perhaps matches TRBD1 (5 bases). This CDR3 has 10 amino acids. Germline-derived CDR1 and CDR2 are LNHDA and SQIVND (reference sequence). CDR3 protein: CKPLQDGYTF. The CDR3 bases are TGTAAGCCACTACAGGATGGCTACACCTTC.

This clone was seen a handful of times. The chain links TRBV5-1 to TRBJ2-7, with a tentative D call TRBD2 (5 bases). V lost 4 bases to trimming and J lost 3 bases, with 11 bases between them. The CDR3 has 13 residues. From germline, CDR1 is SGHRS and CDR2 YFSETQ. The CDR3 reads CASSPGLYYEQYF. The DNA for the CDR3 is TGCGCCAGCAGCCCTGGACTCTACTACGAGCAGTACTTC.

The CDR3 sequence: CASSPDRVGTGELFF. The DNA for the CDR3 is TGTGCCAGCAGCCCGGACAGGGTGGGGACCGGGGAGCTGTTTTTT. The rearrangement joins TRBV2 to TRBJ2-2; 8 bases match TRBD1. V lost 6 bases and J lost 5; bases outside the gene matches: 8. The CDR3 contains 15 residues. Germline V CDR1 and CDR2: SNHLY, FYNNEI.

The J gene is TRBJ2-5, the V gene TRBV6-6; weak D call: TRBD1 (6 bases). The V gene lost 5 bases and the J gene lost 0 bases, with 13 bases spanning the gap. CDR1 and CDR2 (germline): MNHNY, SVGAGI (reference sequence). This CDR3 has 15 amino acids. CDR3 sequence: CASSRTALHQETQYF. The CDR3 DNA sequence: TGTGCCAGCAGTCGGACAGCCCTCCACCAAGAGACCCAGTACTTC.

There are a few counts of this clone. This rearrangement joins TRBV29-1 to TRBJ2-3; D call uncertain. Deletions cut 7 bases from V and 0 bases from J, with 14 bases between. Germline V gene sequence: CDR1 SQVTM, CDR2 ANQGSEA. This CDR3 is built from 14 residues. CDR3 residues: CSGDGTVSTDTQYF. The CDR3 bases are TGCAGCGGCGACGGCACAGTTAGCACAGATACGCAGTATTTT.

This sequence joins TRBV5-1 and TRBJ1-1; D uncertain. Germline V gene sequence: CDR1 SGHRS, CDR2 YFSETQ. V dropped 0 bases and J dropped 3 bases, with 15 bases sitting between them. CDR3 size: 16 residues. In nucleotides, the CDR3 is TGCGCCAGCAGCTTGGCGTTAAGAGGGCAGGACACTGAAGCTTTCTTT. Amino acid sequence: CASSLALRGQDTEAFF. Using reference TRBV5-1 and TRBJ1-1 for the parts outside the CDR3, the full variable domain is KAGVTQTPRYLIKTRGQQVTLSCSPISGHRSVSWYQQTPGQGLQFLFEYFSETQRNKGNFPGRFSGRQFSNSRSEMNVSTLELGDSALYLCASSLALRGQDTEAFFGQGTRLTVV.

This clone was counted a few times. V and J are TRBV9 and TRBJ1-1; possibly TRBD1 for D (6 bases). Germline lookup yields CDR1 SGDLS and CDR2 YYNGEE. The germline V and J ends were trimmed by 2 bases and 1 base, with 9 bases remaining between them. The CDR3 covers 14 residues. CDR3 sequence: CASSVDRSNTEAFF. CDR3 bases: TGTGCCAGCAGCGTGGACAGATCGAACACTGAAGCTTTCTTT.

V gene TRBV5-6 combines with J gene TRBJ1-4; D is perhaps TRBD1 (5 bases). Germline V lookup: CDR1 SGHDT, CDR2 YYEEEE. The CDR3 totals 15 residues. V was shortened by 0 bases and J by 8 bases, with 14 bases between the two germline ends. The CDR3 region has the DNA TGTGCCAGCAGCTTGGTCCAGGGAGGGACCGAAAAACTGTTTTTT. Residues: CASSLVQGGTEKLFF.

J is TRBJ2-7 and V is TRBV2, with TRBD1 matching over 9 bases. J lost 3 bases, V lost 4 bases, and 7 bases had no gene match. Germline V CDR1 and CDR2: SNHLY, FYNNEI. The CDR3 contains 15 residues. The CDR3: CASSATGTGIYEQYF. The CDR3 DNA follows: TGTGCCAGCAGTGCCACCGGGACAGGGATCTACGAGCAGTACTTC.

There are a few counts of this clone. The chain joins TRBV9 to TRBJ1-5; D gene unclear. The germline gives CDR1 SGDLS, CDR2 YYNGEE. This CDR3 comprises 13 residues. With 4 bases removed from V and 6 bases from J, the gap between germline ends came to 11 bases. CDR3 loop: CASSTTGAQPQHF. Written as DNA, the CDR3 is TGTGCCAGCAGCACAACGGGTGCTCAGCCCCAGCATTTT.

This clone was observed a handful of times. The chain recombines TRBV29-1 with TRBJ2-7; a weak D match, TRBD2 (6 bases). Germline CDR1 is SQVTM and CDR2 is ANQGSEA. Trimming left V 5 bases short and J 3 bases short, with 14 bases between. This CDR3 contains 13 residues. CDR3 in DNA: TGCAGCGTTAGAGGGACTGGGGACTACGAGCAGTACTTC. Translated, it gives CSVRGTGDYEQYF.

This clone was picked up a small number of times. V usage is TRBV15 and J usage is TRBJ2-5, with 9 bases matching TRBD1. The V gene end was trimmed by 0 bases and the J gene end by 4 bases; junction bases not matched to a gene: 3. The CDR3 runs 15 residues. The germline V gene has CDR1 LNHNV and CDR2 YYDKDF (reference sequence). CDR3 sequence: CATSRDTGGAETQYF. Written as DNA, the CDR3 is TGTGCCACCAGCAGAGATACAGGGGGCGCAGAGACCCAGTACTTC.

The chain carries TRBV7-9 and TRBJ1-2; D uncertain. The CDR3 has 14 residues. CDR1 and CDR2 (germline): SEHNR, FQNEAQ (reference sequence). Trimming stripped 1 base from V and 6 bases from J, with 12 bases between. The CDR3 bases are TGTGCCAGCAGCTTAGGTCCGGGGATAGATGGCTACACCTTC. This encodes CASSLGPGIDGYTF.

About this clone itself: No conserved phenylalanine or tryptophan ends this CDR3, so it is likely a read error. This chain uses TRBV6-4 with TRBJ2-2; 8 positions agree with TRBD2. Germline CDR1 reads MRHNA; CDR2 reads SNTAGT. The CDR3 length is 15 residues. The CDR3 is CASSEGSGNTGELFL. The CDR3 region has the DNA TGTGCCAGCAGTGAAGGTAGCGGGAACACAGGGGAGCTGTTTTTG.